The sequence of this T cell receptor (beta chain) was determined in a study of shared clonotypes between healthy human individuals. Overall study context: The cohort had two women and a few men, ages 18 to 49.

This CDR3 has 13 amino acids. Trimming shortened V by 8 bases and J by 2 bases, and 13 bases separated the two germline ends. The V gene's germline CDR1 is MGHRA and CDR2 YSYEKL. Libraries were prepared by immunoSEQ multiplex PCR; TCRdb keeps only in-frame clonotypes and omits some of them. The sample consists of roughly 1,500,000 clones, 98% of them appearing once. Sequenced: naive CD4+ T cells sorted from blood. Subset meaning: CD45RA+ positively selected. The V gene is TRBV4-1, the J gene TRBJ2-7; the D gene is possibly TRBD1 (6 bases). This receptor was taken from a man younger than 45 in good health. CDR3 sequence reads: CASGTGTTYEQYF. DNA of the CDR3: TGCGCCAGCGGAACAGGGACGACCTACGAGCAGTACTTC.